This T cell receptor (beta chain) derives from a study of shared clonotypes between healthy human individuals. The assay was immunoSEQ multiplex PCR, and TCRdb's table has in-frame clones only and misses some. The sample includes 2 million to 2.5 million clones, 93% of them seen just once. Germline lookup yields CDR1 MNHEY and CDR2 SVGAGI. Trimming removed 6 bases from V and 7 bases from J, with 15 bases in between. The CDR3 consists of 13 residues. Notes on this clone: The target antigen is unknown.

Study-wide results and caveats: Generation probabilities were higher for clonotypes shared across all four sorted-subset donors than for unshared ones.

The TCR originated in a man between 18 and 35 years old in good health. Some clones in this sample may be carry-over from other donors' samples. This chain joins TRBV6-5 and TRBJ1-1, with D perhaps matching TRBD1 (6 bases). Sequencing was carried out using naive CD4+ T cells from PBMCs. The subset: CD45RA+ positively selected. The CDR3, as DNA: TGTGCCAGCAGAAAAACAGGGACCGGTGAAGCTTTCTTT. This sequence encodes CASRKTGTGEAFF.